The rows below give T cell receptor beta chains drawn from one sample of a study of cytomegalovirus exposure and HLA in healthy donors. Measured with immunoSEQ multiplex PCR; TCRdb has only the in-frame clones, and not every one. Found here are over 100,000 clones, approximately 90% of them singletons; the top ten hold under 6.5%. The source material was PBMCs. The receptors were gathered from a woman between 18 and 29 years old in good health and CMV-seropositive. The conserved cysteine and the conserved F or W are not part of the CDR3 here.

j_gene: TRBJ1-2; v_gene: TRBV4-3; CDR3aa: ASSPGTGNYGYT
j_gene: TRBJ2-1; v_gene: TRBV5-1; CDR3aa: ASSLARDTIVPIYNEQF
j_gene: TRBJ1-1; v_gene: TRBV19; CDR3aa: ASKGQGTEAF
j_gene: TRBJ1-4; v_gene: TRBV13; CDR3aa: ASKLSTNEKLF
j_gene: TRBJ2-5; v_gene: TRBV11-3; CDR3aa: ASSLGAIAGGQETQY
j_gene: TRBJ1-1; v_gene: TRBV14; CDR3aa: ASSQGGVNTEAF
j_gene: TRBJ2-5; v_gene: TRBV2; CDR3aa: ASSPKETQY
j_gene: TRBJ2-7; v_gene: TRBV18; CDR3aa: ASSPSDSREQY
j_gene: TRBJ2-7; v_gene: TRBV13; CDR3aa: ASSNLDSPYEQY
j_gene: TRBJ1-5; v_gene: TRBV5-1; CDR3aa: ASSYSGQGGQPQH
j_gene: TRBJ1-2; v_gene: TRBV5-5; CDR3aa: ASSTRQESSGYT
j_gene: TRBJ1-6; v_gene: TRBV21-1; CDR3aa: ASSSTGTGGVPDSPLH
j_gene: TRBJ1-1; v_gene: TRBV9; CDR3aa: ASSVGPLGGEGRNTEAF
j_gene: TRBJ2-3; v_gene: TRBV27; CDR3aa: ASSPRGPLAGDRADTQY
j_gene: TRBJ1-2; v_gene: TRBV2; CDR3aa: ASSEPQGSGYT
j_gene: TRBJ2-2; v_gene: TRBV7-9; CDR3aa: ASSLVGERKNTGELF
j_gene: TRBJ1-4; v_gene: TRBV5-6; CDR3aa: ASSFGDEKLF
j_gene: TRBJ1-2; v_gene: TRBV27; CDR3aa: ASTSTGADGYT
j_gene: TRBJ1-1; v_gene: TRBV5-1; CDR3aa: ASSSRQTGSEAF
j_gene: TRBJ2-1; v_gene: TRBV5-4; CDR3aa: ASSYSGTFSRLDNEQF
j_gene: TRBJ2-2; v_gene: TRBV7-6; CDR3aa: ASSSKGASGSGTGELF
j_gene: TRBJ2-5; v_gene: TRBV7-9; CDR3aa: ASSLGTGTETQY
j_gene: TRBJ2-7; v_gene: TRBV6-5; CDR3aa: ASSYEGGREQY
j_gene: TRBJ2-7; v_gene: TRBV29-1; CDR3aa: SVRTGEAEQY
j_gene: TRBJ2-1; v_gene: TRBV2; CDR3aa: ASSLRGRAAYNEQF
j_gene: TRBJ1-2; v_gene: TRBV19; CDR3aa: ASRQGLNYGYT
j_gene: TRBJ2-1; v_gene: TRBV5-3; CDR3aa: ARSWTSGSNEQF
j_gene: TRBJ2-3; v_gene: TRBV11-3; CDR3aa: ASSQGHPSTDTQY
j_gene: TRBJ2-4; v_gene: TRBV4-1; CDR3aa: ASSQGSRDDIQY
j_gene: TRBJ1-2; v_gene: TRBV5-1; CDR3aa: ASSGNTGTGSGYT